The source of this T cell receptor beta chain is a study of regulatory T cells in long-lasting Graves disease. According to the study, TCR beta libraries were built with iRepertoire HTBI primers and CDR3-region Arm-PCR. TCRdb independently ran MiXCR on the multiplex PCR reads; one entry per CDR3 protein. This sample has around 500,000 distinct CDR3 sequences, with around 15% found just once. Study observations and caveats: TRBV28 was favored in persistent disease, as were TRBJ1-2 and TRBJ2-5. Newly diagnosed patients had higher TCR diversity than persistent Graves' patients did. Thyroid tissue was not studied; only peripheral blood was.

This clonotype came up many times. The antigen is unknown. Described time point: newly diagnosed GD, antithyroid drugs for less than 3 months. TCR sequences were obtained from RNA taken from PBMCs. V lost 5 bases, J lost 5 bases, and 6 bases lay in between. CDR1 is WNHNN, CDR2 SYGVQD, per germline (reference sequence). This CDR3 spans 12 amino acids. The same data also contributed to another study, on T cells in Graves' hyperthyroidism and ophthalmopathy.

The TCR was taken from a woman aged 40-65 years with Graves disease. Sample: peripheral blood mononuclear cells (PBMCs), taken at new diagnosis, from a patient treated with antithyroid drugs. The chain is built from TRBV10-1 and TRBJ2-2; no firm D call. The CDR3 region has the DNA TGCGCCAGCAGTAAAGGGACCGGGGAGCTGTTTTTT. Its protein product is CASSKGTGELFF.